This T cell receptor (beta chain) is from a study of blood T cell repertoires in COVID-19 (dated by TCRdb to the early 2020s). Background for the entire study: Collaborator samples came from the United States, Italy and Spain and covered acute and convalescent phases of COVID-19. The prospective study material was composed of cDNA or gDNA derived from T cells, B-cell-depleted T cells, or PBMCs. Subjects who had been exposed to COVID-19, were actively infected with it, or had recovered from it provided the deeply sampled blood TCRbeta repertoires that made up the dataset. A freely available public database, intended as a resource for researchers studying the immune response to SARS-CoV-2, is where the repertoires were released. The samples were drawn from the first 160 participants of the ongoing ImmuneRACE study and from 1,254 subjects provided by 6 global collaborators. Nearly every sample came with metadata listing a de-identified subject ID, COVID-19 status, age in years and sex. Where available, HLA class I and class II types were obtained from metadata supplied by the sample provider rather than from assay-based typing. The study at large found these results: How much clinical and demographic metadata was included differed by source and by participant, and the metadata was provided uncurated.

Participants in the prospective study were enrolled through a virtual design, were aged roughly 18 to 95 years, and lived in 24 United States geographic areas. In the prospective study, participants were assigned to cohorts based on the clinical history participants reported in a screening survey and a study questionnaire. Recovered participants in ImmuneRACE Cohort 3 were defined as having two consecutive negative NP/OP PCR tests, clearance from a healthcare professional, or resolution of symptoms. In the prospective study, whole blood, serum and a nasopharyngeal or oropharyngeal swab were collected from each participant by mobile phlebotomists. Additional blood draws and questionnaires over an approximately 2-month period could optionally be provided by prospective study participants. Before DNA extraction, prospective study blood samples were shipped either frozen or at room temperature. TCRbeta CDR3 regions were amplified from genomic DNA using the immunoSEQ Assay, a bias-controlled multiplex PCR. As for the original processing: The number of nucleated cells in each sample was estimated by amplification of reference gene primers within the assay. To quantify the absolute abundance of each unique TCRbeta CDR3 rearrangement, sequence reads were collapsed and filtered. For each sample, productive Simpson clonality was calculated as the square root of Simpson's diversity index over productive rearrangements. The source is immuneACCESS, and TCRdb retained only in-frame sequences with V and J called. Part of the clones is not carried over; for the studies checked, unresolved V genes explain less than half of this, and the remainder is unexplained. Clone size and the V and J calls come from that table; the DNA yielded D and trimming. The sample data list 300,000 to 400,000 clones, and approximately 88% of these were observed just once. The ten largest clones capture 4.5% to 5.5% of the sample.

Counted from cysteine to phenylalanine, this CDR3 has 14 amino acids. The CDR3 DNA has 42 bases and is translated from base 1. Compared with germline, V lacks 2 bases and J lacks 2 bases; bases without a gene match: 3. The germline V gene supplies CDR1 MNHEY and CDR2 SVGEGT. About this clone itself: Its specific antigen is unknown. Within one base of it there is no much larger clone, and no base qualities were kept.

The rearranged segments are TRBV6-2 or TRBV6-3 and TRBJ2-7; the junction holds 7 bases that match TRBD2. This clonotype was obtained from a man in his 60s who had recovered from COVID-19. The specimen sequenced was PBMCs or T cells enriched from blood (not recorded which). The CDR3 reads CASSYVGGTYEQYF. The nucleotides read TGTGCCAGCAGTTACGTGGGAGGGACCTACGAGCAGTACTTC.